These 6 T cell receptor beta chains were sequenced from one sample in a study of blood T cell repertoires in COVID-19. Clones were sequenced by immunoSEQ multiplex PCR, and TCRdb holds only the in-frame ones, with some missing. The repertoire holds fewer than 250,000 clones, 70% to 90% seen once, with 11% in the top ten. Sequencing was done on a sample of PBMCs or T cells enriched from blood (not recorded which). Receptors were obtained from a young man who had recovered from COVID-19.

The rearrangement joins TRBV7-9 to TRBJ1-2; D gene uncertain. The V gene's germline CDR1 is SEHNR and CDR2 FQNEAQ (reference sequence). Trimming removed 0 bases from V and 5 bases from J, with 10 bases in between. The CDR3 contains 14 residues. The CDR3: CASSLAGVQYGYTF. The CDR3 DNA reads TGTGCCAGCAGCTTAGCGGGAGTTCAGTATGGCTACACCTTC. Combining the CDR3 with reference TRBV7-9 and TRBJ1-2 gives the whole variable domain DTGVSQNPRHKITKRGQNVTFRCDPISEHNRLYWYRQTLGQGPEFLTYFQNEAQLEKSRLLSDRFSAERPKGSFSTLEIQRTEQGDSAMYLCASSLAGVQYGYTFGSGTRLTVV.

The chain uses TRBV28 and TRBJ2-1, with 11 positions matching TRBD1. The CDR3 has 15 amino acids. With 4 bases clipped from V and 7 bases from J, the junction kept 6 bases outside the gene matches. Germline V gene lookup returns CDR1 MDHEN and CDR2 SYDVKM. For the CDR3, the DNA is TGTGCCAGCAGTTCGGGACAGGGGGAACCGAATGAGCAGTTCTTC. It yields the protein CASSSGQGEPNEQFF.

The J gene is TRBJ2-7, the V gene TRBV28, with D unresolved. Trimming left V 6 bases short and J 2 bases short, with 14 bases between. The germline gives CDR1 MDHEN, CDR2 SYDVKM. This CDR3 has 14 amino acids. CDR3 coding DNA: TGTGCCAGCAGATTGCAGGCGAATACCTACGAGCAGTACTTC. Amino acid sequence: CASRLQANTYEQYF.

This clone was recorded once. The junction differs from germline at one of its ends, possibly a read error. This chain's CDR3 is CASSPDNTDTQCF. The CDR3 region has the DNA TGTGCCAGCAGCCCGGACAACACAGATACGCAGTGTTTT. The chain couples TRBV9 to TRBJ2-3; D is possibly TRBD1 (5 bases). The CDR3 loop spans 13 amino acids. Looked up from germline, CDR1 is SGDLS and CDR2 is YYNGEE.

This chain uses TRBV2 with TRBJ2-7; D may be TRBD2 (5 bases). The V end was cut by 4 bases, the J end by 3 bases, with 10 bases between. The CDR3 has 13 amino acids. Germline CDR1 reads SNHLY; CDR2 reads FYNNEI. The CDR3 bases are TGTGCCAGCAGTGGCGAGGGCATCTACGAGCAGTACTTC. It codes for CASSGEGIYEQYF.

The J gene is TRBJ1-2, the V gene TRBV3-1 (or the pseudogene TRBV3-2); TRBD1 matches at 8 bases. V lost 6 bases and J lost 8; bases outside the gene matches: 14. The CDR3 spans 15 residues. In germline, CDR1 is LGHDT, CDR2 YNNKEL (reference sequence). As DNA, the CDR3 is TGTGCCAGCAGGAAAGGTCAGGACAGGGTAAACGGCTACACCTTC. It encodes CASRKGQDRVNGYTF.